The 10 T cell receptor beta chains listed next were all sequenced from one sample in a study of STAT5B mutations in CD4+ large granular lymphocyte leukemia. Sequenced by immunoSEQ multiplex PCR; TCRdb stores in-frame clones only, minus some. Among tens of thousands of clones listed, 80% to 90% were seen once. The specimen was CD4+ T cells from blood buffy coats. These receptors all stem from a human donor in good health.

This rearrangement joins TRBV19 to TRBJ2-5; D may be TRBD2 (6 bases). Trimming stripped 6 bases from V and 3 bases from J, with 11 bases between. Germline V gene sequence: CDR1 LNHDA, CDR2 SQIVND (reference sequence). The CDR3 loop spans 13 amino acids. This chain's CDR3 is CASRRRGEETQYF. CDR3 nucleotide sequence: TGTGCCAGTAGAAGGAGGGGAGAAGAGACCCAGTACTTC.

The chain uses TRBV6-1 and TRBJ2-7; TRBD2 matches at 10 bases. Germline V gene lookup returns CDR1 MNHNS and CDR2 SASEGT. The CDR3 is made up of 15 amino acids. V trimming: 5 bases; J trimming: 2 bases; junction bases outside the gene matches: 6. The CDR3 DNA reads TGTGCCAGCAGTAGCGGGAGGGCCGGCGCCTACGAGCAGTACTTC. Amino acids: CASSSGRAGAYEQYF.

The rearrangement uses TRBV11-3 and TRBJ2-7; TRBD1 aligns across 7 bases. The germline V gene has CDR1 SGHNT and CDR2 YENEEA. The length of the CDR3 is 13 residues. J was trimmed by 7 bases and V by 8 bases; bases with no gene match: 11. CDR3 sequence: CASRQGPSGEQYF. The CDR3 DNA follows: TGTGCCAGCCGACAGGGCCCCTCGGGGGAGCAGTACTTC.

The V and J genes are TRBV9 and TRBJ2-5, with 9 bases lining up with TRBD1. Per the germline V gene, CDR1 is SGDLS and CDR2 is YYNGEE. The CDR3 runs to 17 residues. V lost 5 bases to trimming and J lost 4 bases; unmatched junction nucleotides: 15. CDR3 amino acids: CASSNGGGTGNIETQYF. CDR3 nucleotide sequence: TGTGCCAGCAGTAATGGAGGCGGGACAGGGAATATAGAGACCCAGTACTTC.

This clone appeared once. The rearrangement joins TRBV2 to TRBJ2-5, with D tentatively TRBD2 (6 bases). Between the trimmed V and J ends, which lost 6 bases and 2 bases, there was a span of 13 bases. Germline CDR1 SNHLY, CDR2 FYNNEI. The CDR3 contains 14 residues. The CDR3 loop reads CASSADYLQETQYF. The CDR3 bases are TGTGCCAGCAGCGCGGACTACTTACAAGAGACCCAGTACTTC.

V usage is TRBV4-1 and J usage is TRBJ1-6, with unresolved D. This CDR3 is 15 amino acids long. V was pared by 1 base and J by 7 bases, with 11 bases between. In germline, CDR1 is MGHRA, CDR2 YSYEKL. CDR3 region: CASSQGPVVNSPLHF. In DNA form, the CDR3 reads TGCGCCAGCAGCCAAGGGCCGGTGGTCAATTCACCCCTCCACTTT.

This clone was counted once. The J gene is TRBJ1-1, the V gene TRBV6-5, with 7 bases matching TRBD1. The ends lost 7 bases at V and 4 bases at J; junction bases unmatched: 12. Per germline, CDR1 MNHEY and CDR2 SVGAGI. The CDR3 sequence is 15 residues long. CDR3 sequence (DNA): TGTGCCAGCACCTGGGGGAGGGGGCTGTTCACTGAAGCTTTCTTT. Protein product: CASTWGRGLFTEAFF.

Details on this clone: Other DNA sequences in the sample encode the same CDR3. The gene calls are TRBV30 and TRBJ1-4, with no clear D. CDR1 is GTSNPN and CDR2 is SVGIG in the germline V gene (reference sequence). V lost 0 bases and J 0 bases, leaving 14 bases between the germline ends. The CDR3 is made up of 17 amino acids. This CDR3 is CAWSVQAGKPTNEKLFF. The CDR3 nucleotides read TGTGCCTGGAGTGTTCAGGCGGGGAAGCCAACTAATGAAAAACTGTTTTTT.

This chain uses TRBV7-2 with TRBJ1-1; D is perhaps TRBD1 (6 bases). Germline V gene data show CDR1 as SGHTA and CDR2 as FQGNSA. Trimming removed 0 bases at V and 4 bases at J, with 18 bases between. This CDR3 region has 17 residues. This chain's CDR3 is CASSLARQATRGTEAFF. DNA for the CDR3: TGTGCCAGCAGCTTAGCCCGACAGGCGACCCGGGGCACTGAAGCTTTCTTT.

This clone appeared once. The J gene is TRBJ1-1, the V gene TRBV25-1, with TRBD1 matching over 8 bases. After removal of 3 bases from V and 4 bases from J, the junction contained 7 bases not matched to a gene. Germline loops: CDR1 MGHDK, CDR2 SYGVNS. The CDR3 totals 15 residues. As DNA, the CDR3 is TGTGCCAGCAGTGACCCACAGGGGGGGACCACTGAAGCTTTCTTT. This codes for CASSDPQGGTTEAFF.